This T cell receptor (beta chain) appears in the sequencing data of a study of blood T cells in healthy people across ages. Findings and caveats of the study: Total diversity from one million sequenced T cells was likely underestimated. TCR beta diversity correlated strongly with naive T cell percentage.

There are many counts of this clonotype. No antigen is known for it. For the second PCR, which ran for roughly 6 to 11 cycles, a sample-barcoded 5' primer and a J-beta primer mix were used. A template-switch adaptor containing 12 random nucleotides labeled each cDNA molecule. Each CDR3 protein gets one entry after TCRdb re-called the 5' RACE reads with MiXCR. Among 800,000 to 950,000 distinct CDR3 sequences, around 36% were seen once, and the ten largest hold 13%. Specimen: blood. This TCR was recovered from a man in his late teens or twenties in good health.

The CDR3 nucleotides read TGTGCCAGCCGCGAGACAGCTAGCAATCAGCCCCAGCATTTT. It encodes CASRETASNQPQHF. This rearrangement joins TRBV12-3 or TRBV12-4 to TRBJ1-5; D is possibly TRBD1 (5 bases). Trimming cost V 8 bases and J 0 bases, with 11 bases left between them. This CDR3 has 14 amino acids.